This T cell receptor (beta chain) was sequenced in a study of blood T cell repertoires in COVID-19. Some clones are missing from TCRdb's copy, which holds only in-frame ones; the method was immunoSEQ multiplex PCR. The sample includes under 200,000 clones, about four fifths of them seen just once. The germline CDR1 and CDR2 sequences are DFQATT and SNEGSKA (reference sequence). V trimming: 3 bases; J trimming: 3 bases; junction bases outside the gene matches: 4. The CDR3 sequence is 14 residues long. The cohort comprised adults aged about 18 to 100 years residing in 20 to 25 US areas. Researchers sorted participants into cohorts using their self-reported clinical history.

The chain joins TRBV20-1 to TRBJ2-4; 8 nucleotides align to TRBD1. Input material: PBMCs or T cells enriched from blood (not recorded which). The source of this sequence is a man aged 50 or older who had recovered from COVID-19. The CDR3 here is CSASPGTGKNIQYF. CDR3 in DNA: TGCAGTGCTAGTCCCGGGACAGGCAAAAACATTCAGTACTTC.